This T cell receptor (beta chain) was found in a study of cytomegalovirus exposure and HLA in healthy donors. General study findings and limits: The authors confirmed in vitro that a few CMV-associated chains were specific for CMV antigens.

PCR involved 60 Vbeta and 13 Jbeta primers. The method was immunoSEQ multiplex PCR; TCRdb's version includes in-frame clones alone and lacks a portion of them. Counted here are about 140,000 clones, about 77% occurring once; the ten biggest clones make up about 3.7%. Germline V gene lookup returns CDR1 MNHNY and CDR2 SVGAGI (reference sequence). The V end was cut by 9 bases, the J end by 7 bases, with 18 bases between. The CDR3 extends over 13 amino acids. For this clone: The antigen is not known.

This clonotype originated in a male donor in good health and CMV-seronegative. This chain connects TRBV6-6 to TRBJ1-1, with D uncertain. The sequencing sample was made of PBMCs. CDR3 sequence reads: CASLLQGGFEAFF. The CDR3 nucleotides are TGTGCCAGTTTACTACAAGGAGGGTTTGAAGCTTTCTTT.